Listed here are 15 T cell receptor beta chains from one sample, sequenced in a study of T cell responses to AZD1222 COVID-19 vaccine. Sequenced by immunoSEQ multiplex PCR; TCRdb stores in-frame clones only, minus some. The repertoire holds about 92,000 clones, over 80% seen once, with more than 6.5% in the top ten. This specimen consisted of peripheral blood, obtained on day 0 of AZD1222 vaccination. Receptors originate from an adult in good health.

The chain carries TRBV10-3 and TRBJ1-2; 8 bases match TRBD1. V was clipped by 7 bases and J by 4 bases; unmatched bases: 5. The CDR3 loop spans 13 amino acids. Germline CDR1 reads ENHRY; CDR2 reads SYGVKD. CDR3 sequence reads: CAINLGQGYGYTF. The CDR3 coding sequence is TGTGCCATCAATCTCGGACAGGGCTATGGCTACACCTTC.

This clone turned up a few times. The gene calls are TRBV27 and TRBJ2-2; the D is unclear. The CDR3 is 14 residues long. Germline assignment: CDR1 MNHEY and CDR2 SMNVEV (reference sequence). The V and J ends lost 8 bases and 6 bases respectively, with 16 bases between them. The CDR3 loop reads CASSYSGYAGELFF. The DNA for the CDR3 is TGTGCCAGCTCGTACTCCGGGTACGCCGGGGAGCTGTTTTTT.

This clone was observed a handful of times. The chain recombines TRBV3-1 (or the pseudogene TRBV3-2) with TRBJ2-1; D perhaps matches TRBD1 (6 bases). Trimming took 0 bases from V and 8 from J, leaving 8 bases between them. From germline, CDR1 is LGHDT and CDR2 YNNKEL (reference sequence). This CDR3 spans 13 amino acids. The CDR3 DNA follows: TGTGCCAGCAGCCAAGACAGGGGCCATGAGCAGTTCTTC. It codes for CASSQDRGHEQFF.

The chain joins TRBV5-6 to TRBJ1-5, with a tentative D call TRBD1 (5 bases). The CDR3 spans 13 residues. Germline V gives CDR1 SGHDT, CDR2 YYEEEE. V was shortened by 0 bases and J by 8 bases, with 9 bases between the two germline ends. Here the CDR3 DNA reads TGTGCCAGCAGCTTGGTTCAGGGAAAGCCCCAGCATTTT. The encoded protein is CASSLVQGKPQHF.

The chain recombines TRBV10-2 with TRBJ2-6, with 9 nucleotides matching TRBD1. Germline CDR1 reads WSHSY; CDR2 reads SAAADI. The CDR3 is 17 residues long. The ends lost 2 bases at V and 0 bases at J; junction bases unmatched: 2. CDR3: CASSEDRGSSGANVLTF. The DNA for the CDR3 is TGCGCCAGCAGTGAGGACAGGGGGAGCTCTGGGGCCAACGTCCTGACTTTC.

V is TRBV3-1 (or the pseudogene TRBV3-2) and J is TRBJ1-1, with D perhaps matching TRBD1 (5 bases). V was trimmed by 3 bases and J by 3 bases, leaving 17 bases between them. CDR3 size: 16 residues. CDR1 and CDR2 from the germline V gene are LGHDT and YNNKEL (reference sequence). The CDR3 DNA reads as TGTGCCAGCAGCCAGCAGGAGTCTGGGGCCGACACTGAAGCTTTCTTT. Encoded protein: CASSQQESGADTEAFF.

Note on this clone: In the same sample, other DNA sequences code for this CDR3. The chain links TRBV5-1 to TRBJ2-5; TRBD1 might be the D (6 bases). The CDR3 runs 14 residues. Germline values: CDR1 SGHRS, CDR2 YFSETQ. Trimming left V 0 bases short and J 3 bases short, with 9 bases between. The DNA for the CDR3 is TGCGCCAGCAGCTTGGGGTCAGGGGAAGAGACCCAGTACTTC. As protein: CASSLGSGEETQYF.

Details on this clone: Other DNA sequences in this specimen translate into the identical CDR3. The gene calls are TRBV30 and TRBJ2-7, with no clear D. The CDR3 runs to 11 residues. Germline V gives CDR1 GTSNPN, CDR2 SVGIG (reference sequence). Trimming removed 3 bases from V and 0 bases from J, with 3 bases in between. CDR3 amino acids: CAWSRSYEQYF. CDR3 sequence (DNA): TGTGCCTGGAGCCGCTCCTACGAGCAGTACTTC.

The rearrangement links TRBV19 to TRBJ2-5; D ambiguous. The CDR3 loop spans 11 amino acids. Germline loops: CDR1 LNHDA, CDR2 SQIVND (reference sequence). Deletions cut 8 bases from V and 5 bases from J, with 9 bases between. The CDR3 region has the DNA TGTGCCAGTGGCATTTGGGAGACCCAGTACTTC. It is translated as CASGIWETQYF. Full variable domain (outside the CDR3, taken from reference TRBV19 and TRBJ2-5): DGGITQSPKYLFRKEGQNVTLSCEQNLNHDAMYWYRQDPGQGLRLIYYSQIVNDFQKGDIAEGYSVSREKKESFPLTVTSAQKNPTAFYLCASGIWETQYFGPGTRLLVL.

The chain combines TRBV28 with TRBJ1-1; a possible D gene is TRBD1 (6 bases). With 2 bases removed from V and 4 bases from J, the gap between germline ends came to 14 bases. CDR3 length: 15 amino acids. Germline V gene data show CDR1 as MDHEN and CDR2 as SYDVKM. The CDR3 reads CASSLIVGGSTEAFF. In DNA, the CDR3 is TGTGCCAGCAGTTTAATTGTAGGGGGGAGCACTGAAGCTTTCTTT. The entire variable domain, with the rest obtained from reference TRBV28 and TRBJ1-1, is as follows: DVKVTQSSRYLVKRTGEKVFLECVQDMDHENMFWYRQDPGLGLRLIYFSYDVKMKEKGDIPEGYSVSREKKERFSLILESASTNQTSMYLCASSLIVGGSTEAFFGQGTRLTVV.

The gene calls are TRBV13 and TRBJ1-6; D might be TRBD1 (5 bases). Germline-derived CDR1 and CDR2 are PRHDT and FYEKMQ (reference sequence). The CDR3 runs 15 residues. V was trimmed by 5 bases and J by 11 bases, leaving 19 bases between them. In DNA form, the CDR3 reads TGTGCCAGCAGCAGACTCGCAGAGGGGTACACACCCCTCCACTTT. Amino acids: CASSRLAEGYTPLHF.

The chain couples TRBV6-5 to TRBJ2-3, with 9 positions matching TRBD2. The J segment lost 4 bases and the V segment lost 6 bases, leaving 8 bases of the junction unmatched. The length of the CDR3 is 15 residues. Germline CDR1 is MNHEY and CDR2 is SVGAGI. The CDR3 region is CASSREGGGADTQYF. The CDR3 nucleotides are TGTGCCAGCAGCCGCGAGGGCGGGGGGGCAGATACGCAGTATTTT.

This chain connects TRBV6-2 or TRBV6-3 to TRBJ2-1, with TRBD1 matching over 7 bases. CDR1 is MNHEY, CDR2 SVGEGT, per germline. V lost 2 bases to trimming and J lost 12 bases; unmatched junction nucleotides: 7. The CDR3 extends over 13 amino acids. Here the CDR3 DNA reads TGTGCCAGCAGTTACCCGGACAGGCCCCGGCAGTTCTTC. Its protein is CASSYPDRPRQFF.

The DNA of the CDR3 is TGTGCCAGCAGCCAAGTCGGGGGGGCCTCCTACAATGAGCAGTTCTTC. This encodes CASSQVGGASYNEQFF. The rearrangement links TRBV14 to TRBJ2-1; 8 nucleotides agree with TRBD2. The CDR3 has 16 amino acids. V was pared by 1 base and J by 0 bases, with 2 bases of the junction left unmatched. Germline CDR1 is SGHDN and CDR2 is FVKESK. Complete variable domain (other parts from reference TRBV14 and TRBJ2-1): EAGVTQFPSHSVIEKGQTVTLRCDPISGHDNLYWYRRVMGKEIKFLLHFVKESKQDESGMPNNRFLAERTGGTYSTLKVQPAELEDSGVYFCASSQVGGASYNEQFFGPGTRLTVL.

This clone has only one observation. J is TRBJ2-2 and V is TRBV11-3, with TRBD2 matching over 10 bases. Germline V gives CDR1 SGHNT, CDR2 YENEEA. CDR3 size: 14 residues. After removal of 3 bases from V and 6 bases from J, the junction contained 1 base not matched to a gene. The CDR3 sequence is CASSFSGRAGELFF. The CDR3 DNA is TGTGCCAGCAGCTTCAGCGGGAGGGCCGGGGAGCTGTTTTTT.